The 20 T cell receptor beta chains below come from one sample, sequenced in a study of blood T cell repertoires in COVID-19. Measured with immunoSEQ multiplex PCR; TCRdb has only the in-frame clones, and not every one. The data contain 360,000 or so clones, around four fifths of them seen just once; the ten biggest clones take up around 5.1%. Material: PBMCs or T cells enriched from blood (not recorded which). These receptors originate from a woman in her forties or fifties who had recovered from COVID-19.

CDR3 nucleotides: TGTGCCAGCAGCTTCCTCTACAGGGGCAGCTATGGCTACACCTTC. Its protein product is CASSFLYRGSYGYTF. This chain connects TRBV6-2 or TRBV6-3 to TRBJ1-2, with 7 bases aligning to TRBD1. The trim removed 6 bases at V and 4 bases at J, leaving 11 bases unmatched. The V gene's germline CDR1 is MNHEY and CDR2 SVGEGT. The CDR3 has 15 amino acids.

This clone appeared a few times. The rearrangement uses TRBV5-1 and TRBJ1-2; 8 positions agree with TRBD1. Losses at the gene ends were 4 bases for V and 4 bases for J; bases not matched to a gene: 15. The CDR3 spans 17 residues. CDR1 and CDR2 (germline): SGHRS, YFSETQ. The CDR3 DNA reads TGCGCCAGCAGCACCGGACAGGGCCCCCATTTTACCTATGGCTACACCTTC. This codes for CASSTGQGPHFTYGYTF.

The chain is built from TRBV7-9 and TRBJ1-4, with D hard to call. The germline CDR1 and CDR2 sequences are SEHNR and FQNEAQ (reference sequence). CDR3 length equals 12 residues. V lost 8 bases and J lost 6, with 10 bases in between. CDR3 residues: CASPVRYEKLFF. The CDR3 DNA sequence: TGTGCCAGCCCGGTTCGTTATGAAAAACTGTTTTTT.

The V and J genes are TRBV11-3 and TRBJ1-3; possibly TRBD1 for D (6 bases). The CDR3 extends over 15 amino acids. Germline values: CDR1 SGHNT, CDR2 YENEEA. V was cut by 4 bases and J by 1 base, with 11 bases left in between. This CDR3 reads CASSSRQASGNTIYF. CDR3 nucleotides: TGTGCCAGCAGCTCGCGACAGGCTTCTGGAAACACCATATATTTT. Filled out from reference TRBV11-3 and TRBJ1-3, the complete variable domain reads EAGVVQSPRYKIIEKKQPVAFWCNPISGHNTLYWYLQNLGQGPELLIRYENEEAVDDSQLPKDRFSAERLKGVDSTLKIQPAELGDSAVYLCASSSRQASGNTIYFGEGSWLTVV.

This chain joins TRBV5-1 and TRBJ2-7, with 7 bases that match TRBD1. V dropped 2 bases and J dropped 3; count of bases not matched to a gene: 8. The length of the CDR3 is 15 residues. The germline V gene has CDR1 SGHRS and CDR2 YFSETQ. The CDR3 region has the DNA TGCGCCAGCAGCTTCGGGCAGGGGGTCGGCTACGAGCAGTACTTC. Translation gives CASSFGQGVGYEQYF.

CDR3 coding DNA: TGCGCCAGCAGCTGGAACACAGGGGCCAATGGCTACACCTTC. Amino acids: CASSWNTGANGYTF. J is TRBJ1-2 and V is TRBV5-1; 7 bases fit TRBD1. Trimming took 3 bases from V and 6 from J; bases not matched to a gene: 8. CDR3 length: 14 residues. The V gene's germline CDR1 is SGHRS and CDR2 YFSETQ.

The chain combines TRBV4-1 with TRBJ1-5; possibly TRBD1 for D (5 bases). CDR3 length: 14 residues. Trimming left V 2 bases short and J 6 bases short, with 11 bases between. The germline gives CDR1 MGHRA, CDR2 YSYEKL. CDR3 DNA: TGCGCCAGCAGCCAACTCACGGGGGGTCAGCCCCAGCATTTT. It yields the protein CASSQLTGGQPQHF.

The chain combines TRBV4-2 with TRBJ2-1; possible D gene TRBD2, 6 bases. This CDR3 contains 19 residues. Trimming took off 4 bases at V and 8 bases at J, with 30 bases between the two ends. Germline assignment: CDR1 LGHNA and CDR2 YNFKEQ. The CDR3 DNA follows: TGTGCCAGCAGCCCCCCCCGGGTCTCCCCCGCGGGGCCCCAGTATGAGCAGTTCTTC. Its protein is CASSPPRVSPAGPQYEQFF.

V gene TRBV11-2 combines with J gene TRBJ1-2; tentatively, D is TRBD1 (6 bases). V lost 11 bases to trimming and J lost 6 bases, with 22 bases between them. CDR1 and CDR2 from the germline V gene are SGHAT and FQNNGV. The CDR3 consists of 14 residues. The CDR3 sequence is CASRRGARWDGYTF. The DNA of the CDR3 is TGTGCCTCGAGACGGGGGGCGCGGTGGGATGGCTACACCTTC.

This chain uses TRBV25-1 with TRBJ1-2; weak D call: TRBD1 (6 bases). This CDR3 is 11 amino acids long. Trimming shortened V by 8 bases and J by 5 bases, and 9 bases separated the two germline ends. Germline values: CDR1 MGHDK, CDR2 SYGVNS. The chain's CDR3 is CASDTGYGYTF. CDR3 nucleotides: TGTGCCAGCGATACAGGGTATGGCTACACCTTC.

The chain employs TRBV4-1 and TRBJ2-5, with 10 bases identical to TRBD1. Germline CDR1 is MGHRA and CDR2 is YSYEKL. V lost 1 base to trimming and J lost 3 bases; unmatched junction nucleotides: 2. The CDR3 length is 15 residues. The CDR3 sequence is CASSQGQGAEETQYF. In nucleotides, the CDR3 is TGCGCCAGCAGCCAAGGACAGGGGGCTGAAGAGACCCAGTACTTC.

J is TRBJ2-1 and V is TRBV7-2; tentative D call: TRBD2 (6 bases). Germline V gene data show CDR1 as SGHTA and CDR2 as FQGNSA. Trimming left V 3 bases short and J 6 bases short, with 24 bases between. This CDR3 contains 18 residues. CDR3 residues: CASSFGRPLATNSNEQFF. The CDR3 bases are TGTGCCAGCAGCTTCGGCAGACCCCTAGCGACTAACTCCAATGAGCAGTTCTTC.

The genes are TRBV29-1 and TRBJ2-1, with TRBD2 matching 10 bases. This CDR3 has 14 residues. Germline V gene lookup returns CDR1 SQVTM and CDR2 ANQGSEA. Trimming removed 1 base from V and 8 bases from J; junction bases left unmatched: 5. The CDR3 here is CSVEASGRLYEQFF. The CDR3 DNA follows: TGCAGCGTTGAAGCTAGCGGGAGACTCTATGAGCAGTTCTTC.

V is TRBV19 and J is TRBJ2-7; D is possibly TRBD2 (6 bases). Trimming removed 4 bases at V and 7 bases at J, with 20 bases between. Germline V CDR1 and CDR2: LNHDA, SQIVND (reference sequence). This CDR3 spans 15 amino acids. CDR3 DNA sequence: TGTGCCAGTAGTACGGACTATCCCCCATGGGGAGAGCAGTACTTC. Translated, it gives CASSTDYPPWGEQYF. The full variable domain, in which reference TRBV19 and TRBJ2-7 provide the parts outside the CDR3, is DGGITQSPKYLFRKEGQNVTLSCEQNLNHDAMYWYRQDPGQGLRLIYYSQIVNDFQKGDIAEGYSVSREKKESFPLTVTSAQKNPTAFYLCASSTDYPPWGEQYFGPGTRLTVT.

The chain joins TRBV30 to TRBJ2-7; 10 bases are shared with TRBD1. The J segment lost 4 bases and the V segment lost 2 bases, leaving 2 bases of the junction unmatched. The CDR3 runs 13 residues. Per germline, CDR1 GTSNPN and CDR2 SVGIG (reference sequence). CDR3 amino acids: CAWSWGQGYEQYF. Written as DNA, the CDR3 is TGTGCCTGGAGTTGGGGACAGGGGTACGAGCAGTACTTC.

The J gene is TRBJ1-6, the V gene TRBV7-8; D perhaps matches TRBD1 (6 bases). The V gene lost 2 bases and the J gene lost 10 bases, with 18 bases spanning the gap. The CDR3 is 16 amino acids. Germline V gene lookup returns CDR1 SGHVS and CDR2 FQNEAQ. CDR3 coding DNA: TGTGCCAGCAGCTTACTGGGGACACCGAATCCCTCACCCCTCCACTTT. This gives the protein CASSLLGTPNPSPLHF.

The chain couples TRBV5-8 to TRBJ1-2; a possible D gene is TRBD1 (5 bases). Germline V gives CDR1 SGHTS, CDR2 YDEGEE. The CDR3 length is 14 residues. V lost 3 bases and J lost 2, with 11 bases in between. DNA for the CDR3: TGTGCCAGCAGCTCCCTGCAGGGAAACTATGGCTACACCTTC. Protein product: CASSSLQGNYGYTF.

In this sample, this clone turned up a few times. This sequence joins TRBV7-2 and TRBJ1-4; D gene ambiguous. The CDR3 has 12 residues. Germline CDR1 SGHTA, CDR2 FQGNSA. V was pared by 4 bases and J by 7 bases, with 7 bases between. CDR3 protein: CASSSPGEKLFF. DNA of the CDR3: TGTGCCAGCAGCTCCCCCGGTGAAAAACTGTTTTTT.

This clone was found once. The chain links TRBV2 to TRBJ1-2, with D perhaps matching TRBD1 (5 bases). The CDR3 has 16 amino acids. CDR1 and CDR2 from the germline V gene are SNHLY and FYNNEI. Trimming left V 6 bases short and J 2 bases short, with 19 bases between. This CDR3 is CASSLSGGSYNYGYTF. In DNA form, the CDR3 reads TGTGCCAGCAGCCTCTCGGGGGGATCATACAACTATGGCTACACCTTC.

This rearrangement joins TRBV11-3 to TRBJ2-1, with D unresolved. The V end lost 7 bases, the J end lost 6 bases, and 13 bases lay between the germline ends. The CDR3 has 13 residues. Germline values: CDR1 SGHNT, CDR2 YENEEA. The CDR3 DNA follows: TGTGCCAGCACCAGCCCCCCGGGCAATGAGCAGTTCTTC. Translating it yields CASTSPPGNEQFF.